The 10 T cell receptor beta chains below all came from one sample that was sequenced in a study of cytomegalovirus exposure and HLA in healthy donors (dated by TCRdb to the late 2010s). The library was generated by the immunoSEQ multiplex PCR assay. A mixture of 60 forward primers for TCR Vbeta segments and 13 reverse primers for TCR Jbeta segments was used in the multiplex PCR. What TCRdb holds here is the immuneACCESS table cut down to in-frame rearrangements. Part of the clones is not present; checked against another copy, under half of the missing clones reflect an unresolved V gene, and the others are unexplained. The sample table holds under 250,000 clones, of which around three quarters were seen once. The ten most abundant clones make up approximately 2% of the sample. The sample taken for sequencing was PBMCs. Receptors were obtained from a man under 40 in good health and CMV-seronegative.

The rearrangement uses TRBV5-6 and TRBJ1-5, with TRBD1 as a possible D gene (6 bases). V lost 3 bases to trimming and J lost 3 bases, with 16 bases between them. This CDR3 contains 16 residues. CDR1 is SGHDT and CDR2 is YYEEEE in the germline V gene. The CDR3, as DNA: TGTGCCAGCAGCTGGGGCAAGGACAGCGTCAATCAGCCCCAGCATTTT. It is translated as CASSWGKDSVNQPQHF. Looking up the rest from reference TRBV5-6 and TRBJ1-5 gives the full variable domain: DAGVTQSPTHLIKTRGQQVTLRCSPKSGHDTVSWYQQALGQGPQFIFQYYEEEERQRGNFPDRFSGHQFPNYSSELNVNALLLGDSALYLCASSWGKDSVNQPQHFGDGTRLSIL.

There are a few counts of this clone. This chain's CDR3 is CASSLRGGELFF. Here the CDR3 DNA reads TGTGCCAGCAGCCTTCGGGGCGGGGAGCTGTTTTTT. The chain recombines TRBV6-5 with TRBJ2-2; tentatively, D is TRBD2 (5 bases). With 6 bases removed from V and 7 bases from J, the gap between germline ends came to 9 bases. The CDR3 has 12 amino acids. Germline V gene sequence: CDR1 MNHEY, CDR2 SVGAGI.

The chain uses TRBV6-5 and TRBJ2-6; D is unresolved. The ends were cut back, 3 bases at V and 0 bases at J, with 6 bases in the middle. The length of the CDR3 is 15 residues. The germline CDR1 and CDR2 sequences are MNHEY and SVGAGI. The CDR3 sequence: CASSYEDSGANVLTF. CDR3 bases: TGTGCCAGCAGTTATGAGGACTCTGGGGCCAACGTCCTGACTTTC.

V gene TRBV5-1 combines with J gene TRBJ2-5; D is perhaps TRBD1 (6 bases). Germline V gene sequence: CDR1 SGHRS, CDR2 YFSETQ. The CDR3 length is 14 residues. V was clipped by 5 bases and J by 4 bases, with 15 bases between them. The CDR3 reads CASSQTSRGETQYF. The CDR3 DNA is TGCGCCAGCAGTCAAACCAGCAGGGGAGAGACCCAGTACTTC.

In this sample, this clone turned up once. The chain carries TRBV27 and TRBJ1-5; D uncertain. The V end was cut by 6 bases, the J end by 1 base, with 22 bases between. In germline, CDR1 is MNHEY, CDR2 SMNVEV (reference sequence). The CDR3 runs 18 residues. This CDR3 reads CASSPTKLPWRSNQPQHF. Written as DNA, the CDR3 is TGTGCCAGCAGCCCAACTAAGCTCCCATGGAGGAGCAATCAGCCCCAGCATTTT.

The chain joins TRBV5-1 to TRBJ2-2; 9 nucleotides match TRBD2. J gave up 2 bases and V 2 bases, and 4 bases lay outside the gene matches. CDR1 SGHRS and CDR2 YFSETQ come from the germline V gene. The CDR3 contains 16 residues. CDR3 protein: CASSLWTSENTGELFF. The CDR3 DNA sequence: TGCGCCAGCAGCTTATGGACTAGCGAAAACACCGGGGAGCTGTTTTTT.

This clone has a handful of counts. The chain combines TRBV7-2 with TRBJ2-1; 7 bases match TRBD2. Trimming cost V 5 bases and J 3 bases; bases outside gene matches: 7. Germline lookup yields CDR1 SGHTA and CDR2 FQGNSA. This CDR3 has 15 amino acids. This chain's CDR3 is CASSPGTIRYNEQFF. CDR3 coding DNA: TGTGCCAGCAGCCCGGGGACTATTCGCTACAATGAGCAGTTCTTC.

This clone was counted a few times. The chain has TRBV27 and TRBJ1-2; D is possibly TRBD1 (5 bases). The CDR3 is 15 amino acids. V was cut by 2 bases and J by 4 bases, with 14 bases left in between. Germline V lookup: CDR1 MNHEY, CDR2 SMNVEV (reference sequence). CDR3 loop: CASSLTQGERYGYTF. Written as DNA, the CDR3 is TGTGCCAGCAGTTTAACTCAGGGCGAGCGCTATGGCTACACCTTC.

The chain uses TRBV28 and TRBJ1-2; TRBD1 matches 8 bases. In germline, CDR1 is MDHEN, CDR2 SYDVKM. The CDR3 is made up of 14 amino acids. J was trimmed by 5 bases and V by 2 bases; bases with no gene match: 4. The CDR3 DNA reads TGTGCCAGCAGTTTACCAGGGGGCTGGTATGGCTACACCTTC. Residues: CASSLPGGWYGYTF.

The J gene is TRBJ1-1, the V gene TRBV28; D unresolved. The length of the CDR3 is 13 residues. The germline V gene has CDR1 MDHEN and CDR2 SYDVKM. The germline V and J ends were trimmed by 5 bases and 4 bases, with 11 bases remaining between them. CDR3 nucleotide sequence: TGTGCCAGCAGTCCTCTAAGCCTCACTGAAGCTTTCTTT. Translating it yields CASSPLSLTEAFF.